This T cell receptor beta chain is drawn from a study of cytomegalovirus exposure and HLA in healthy donors. The PCR was carried out with 60 Vbeta primers and 13 Jbeta primers. Repertoires were generated with immunoSEQ multiplex PCR, while TCRdb's copy carries only in-frame clones and drops some. The table lists about 200,000 clones. The CDR3 extends over 14 amino acids. Germline V CDR1 and CDR2: MNHNS, SASEGT. Trimming stripped 6 bases from V and 3 bases from J, with 13 bases between. The source is a girl aged 2-10 years in good health and CMV-seropositive. The chain uses TRBV6-1 and TRBJ2-3; tentative D call: TRBD1 (6 bases). Material for sequencing was PBMCs. The CDR3 protein is CASRGALPTDTQYF. The CDR3 DNA reads TGTGCCAGCAGGGGGGCGCTACCTACAGATACGCAGTATTTT.